Many counts were recorded for the clone carrying this TCR beta chain. Antigen: not known. V lost 7 bases to trimming and J lost 4 bases; unmatched junction nucleotides: 12. Germline-derived CDR1 and CDR2 are WSHSY and SAAADI. The CDR3 is made up of 16 amino acids. This entry is derived from a study of T-cell reconstitution after alpha-beta-depleted transplantation in children. Study findings and constraints: One year post-transplant, T-cell counts and diversity were largely derived from T cells produced anew. Some patients showed high day-60 TCRbeta diversity, which derived from surviving recipient T cells and thymic progenitors. Reports say that about two months after transplant, the alpha-beta T cells came out of several hundred graft clones that had expanded.

Preparing the TCRbeta library involved the use of unique molecular identifiers. TCRdb ran MiXCR on the PCR reads and lists one entry per CDR3 protein. The sample has 250,000 to 300,000 distinct CDR3 sequences, less than 9.5% seen once. The gene calls are TRBV10-2 and TRBJ2-2; the match to TRBD2 covers 7 bases. The sample consisted of peripheral blood, taken 360 days after TCRalphabeta/CD19-depleted stem cell transplant. This clonotype was obtained from a female patient younger than 10 who had a stem cell transplant for Fanconi anemia, so the T cells may come from the graft donor. The CDR3 DNA reads TGCGCCAGCACAGGCGGGGGAGGTATGGGCACCGGGGAGCTGTTTTTT. Its translation: CASTGGGGMGTGELFF.